The rows below give T cell receptor beta chains drawn from one sample of a study of CD8 T cells in Susac syndrome. One entry per CDR3 protein results from TCRdb running MiXCR on the immunoSEQ multiplex PCR reads. The sample lists about 180,000 distinct CDR3 sequences; approximately 95% were seen once. Sequencing was performed on CD8+ T cells from PBMCs. The receptors here all came from a human donor with multiple sclerosis. The CDR3 runs from the conserved cysteine through the conserved F or W. The order of the fields is CDR3 DNA, CDR3 protein, J gene, clone size, V gene, D gene. D genes are given only for firm matches. Size values are once, few and many counts, or a class for expanded clones, and some rows have none.

DNA: TGTGCCATCGCTAGAACCCCCTACGAGCAGTACTTC; CDR3: CAIARTPYEQYF; J: TRBJ2-7; size: once; V: TRBV6-2/TRBV6-3; D: NA
DNA: TGTGCCAGCAGTTCTCCCTCGGGCCTGCCAGATACGCAGTATTTT; CDR3: CASSSPSGLPDTQYF; J: TRBJ2-3; size: NA; V: TRBV6-6; D: NA
DNA: TGTGCCAGCAGCGCAAGGGGGGAGGATGAAAAACTGTTTTTT; CDR3: CASSARGEDEKLFF; J: TRBJ1-4; size: NA; V: TRBV9; D: NA
DNA: TGTGCCACCGGGACAGGGTTTGGCAATCAGCCCCAGCATTTT; CDR3: CATGTGFGNQPQHF; J: TRBJ1-5; size: NA; V: TRBV15; D: TRBD1
DNA: TGTGCCAGCAGTTTCACAGGCGGCGAGCAGTACTTC; CDR3: CASSFTGGEQYF; J: TRBJ2-7; size: NA; V: TRBV27; D: NA
DNA: TGTGCCAGCAGCTCGCATCGGAGGCAGGGGGACTACGAGCAGTACTTC; CDR3: CASSSHRRQGDYEQYF; J: TRBJ2-7; size: NA; V: TRBV13; D: TRBD1
DNA: TGCAGCGTTGGGCGGGGGGGCTCCTACAATGAGCAGTTCTTC; CDR3: CSVGRGGSYNEQFF; J: TRBJ2-1; size: NA; V: TRBV29-1; D: TRBD2
DNA: TGCAGCGTTGAAATGGCTGCCGGAGCTTTCTTT; CDR3: CSVEMAAGAFF; J: TRBJ1-1; size: NA; V: TRBV29-1; D: NA
DNA: TGCAGTGCTAGAGTGGAAATCGCAGGGAATGAGCAGTTCTTC; CDR3: CSARVEIAGNEQFF; J: TRBJ2-1; size: NA; V: TRBV20-1; D: NA
DNA: TGTGCCAGCAGCGAGGCTGGGGCGGAGACCCAGTACTTC; CDR3: CASSEAGAETQYF; J: TRBJ2-5; size: once; V: TRBV5-6; D: NA